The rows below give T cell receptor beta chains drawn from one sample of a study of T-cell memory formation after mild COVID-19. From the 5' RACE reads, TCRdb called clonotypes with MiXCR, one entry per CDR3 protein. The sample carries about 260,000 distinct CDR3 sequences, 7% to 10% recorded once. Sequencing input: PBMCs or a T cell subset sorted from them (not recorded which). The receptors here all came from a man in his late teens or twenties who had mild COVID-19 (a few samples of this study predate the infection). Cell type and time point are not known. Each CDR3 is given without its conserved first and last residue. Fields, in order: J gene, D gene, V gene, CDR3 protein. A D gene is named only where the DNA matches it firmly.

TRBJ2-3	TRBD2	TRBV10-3	AIGLAGGPTDTQY
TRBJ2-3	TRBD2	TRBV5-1	ASSLTSGPTDTQY
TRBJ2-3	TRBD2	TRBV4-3	ASSQVSSGGATQY
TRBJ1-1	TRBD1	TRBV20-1	SAIRDSDEAF
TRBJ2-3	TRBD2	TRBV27	ASSLGLTSGGDTQY
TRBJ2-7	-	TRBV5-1	ASSSAKTAAYEQY
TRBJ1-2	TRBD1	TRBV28	ASSLAARQGATYGYT
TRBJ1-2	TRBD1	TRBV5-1	ASSPRGLDYGYT
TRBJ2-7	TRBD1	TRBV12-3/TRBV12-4	ASSWGKLDREQY
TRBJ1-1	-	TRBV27	ASSPAGSNTEAL
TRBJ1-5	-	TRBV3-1	ASSQGGALDLNQPQH
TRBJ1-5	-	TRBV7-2	ASSLGEDYSYPRNQPQH
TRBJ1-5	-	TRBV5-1	ASSLSGFSNQPQH
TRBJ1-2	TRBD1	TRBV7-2	ASSFDRGTYGYT
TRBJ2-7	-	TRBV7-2	ASSFGEGPSYEQY
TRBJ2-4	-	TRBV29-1	SVGEGANIQY
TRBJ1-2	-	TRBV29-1	SVDAGYGYT
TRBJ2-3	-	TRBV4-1	ASSQRGTYTDTQY
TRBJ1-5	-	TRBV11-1	ASSLENNQPQH